The rows below give T cell receptor beta chains drawn from one sample of a study of T-cell reconstitution after alpha-beta-depleted transplantation in children. TCRdb independently ran MiXCR on the PCR reads; one entry per CDR3 protein. The sample lists roughly 15,000 distinct CDR3 sequences, around 5% occurring once. This material consisted of PBMCs, taken before TCRalphabeta/CD19-depleted stem cell transplant. The origin of the receptors is a boy aged 5-17 years with acute lymphoblastic leukemia, due to receive a stem cell transplant. Both conserved end residues are part of each CDR3. The D gene is left open where the match is weak. Clone size is stated in some rows and not others, as once, few, many or a class when expanded.

d_call: TRBD2
j_call: TRBJ2-6
v_call: TRBV3-1
clone_size: NA
cdr3_nt: TGTGCCAGCTGCCCTGAAGAGCGGGAGGGTAGCTCTGGGGCCAACGTCCTGACTTTC
cdr3_aa: CASCPEEREGSSGANVLTF

d_call: NA
j_call: TRBJ1-4
v_call: TRBV6-6
clone_size: many
cdr3_nt: TGTGCCAGCAGTTACTCGTTGGGAGAAAAACTGTTTTTT
cdr3_aa: CASSYSLGEKLFF

d_call: NA
j_call: TRBJ1-1
v_call: TRBV19
clone_size: many
cdr3_nt: TGTGCCAGTAGTTGGCAGACGAACACTGAAGCTTTCTTT
cdr3_aa: CASSWQTNTEAFF

d_call: NA
j_call: TRBJ1-5
v_call: TRBV12-3/TRBV12-4
clone_size: many
cdr3_nt: TGTGCCAGCAGTTTGCAGGGACCCCGGTATCAGCCCCAGCATTTT
cdr3_aa: CASSLQGPRYQPQHF

d_call: TRBD1
j_call: TRBJ1-5
v_call: TRBV14
clone_size: many
cdr3_nt: TGTGCCAGCAGCCAAAAGGGGGCGTTTAGGAATCAGCCCCAGCATTTT
cdr3_aa: CASSQKGAFRNQPQHF

d_call: NA
j_call: TRBJ1-2
v_call: TRBV2
clone_size: many
cdr3_nt: TGTGCCAGCAGCTTTTCCAGGGAAAACTATGGCTACACCTTC
cdr3_aa: CASSFSRENYGYTF

d_call: NA
j_call: TRBJ2-5
v_call: TRBV7-9
clone_size: many
cdr3_nt: TGTGCCAGCAGCTTAGGAGAGGCACGACTGGAGACCCAGTACTTC
cdr3_aa: CASSLGEARLETQYF

d_call: TRBD1
j_call: TRBJ2-2
v_call: TRBV5-6
clone_size: NA
cdr3_nt: TGTGCCATGAGCCCCGGCTACGACAGGGGCACCGGGGAGCTGTTTTTT
cdr3_aa: CAMSPGYDRGTGELFF

d_call: NA
j_call: TRBJ2-7
v_call: TRBV27
clone_size: many
cdr3_nt: TGTGCCAGCAGTTTAACAGCCACCTACGAGCAGTACTTC
cdr3_aa: CASSLTATYEQYF

d_call: TRBD1
j_call: TRBJ2-3
v_call: TRBV11-2
clone_size: many
cdr3_nt: TGTGCCAGCAGCCCTGTGGGACAGAACACAGATACGCAGTATTTT
cdr3_aa: CASSPVGQNTDTQYF

d_call: TRBD1
j_call: TRBJ2-3
v_call: TRBV7-2
clone_size: many
cdr3_nt: TGTGCCAGCAGCTTAGCCCAGGCAGGGGGCGCAGATACGCAGTATTTT
cdr3_aa: CASSLAQAGGADTQYF

d_call: NA
j_call: TRBJ1-1
v_call: TRBV7-8
clone_size: many
cdr3_nt: TGTGCCAGCAGCCGCCAGGGGACGGTCACTGAAGCTTTCTTT
cdr3_aa: CASSRQGTVTEAFF

d_call: NA
j_call: TRBJ2-3
v_call: TRBV3-1
clone_size: many
cdr3_nt: TGTGCCAGCAGTCAGCGGGCCCCGGATACGCAGTATTTT
cdr3_aa: CASSQRAPDTQYF

d_call: TRBD1
j_call: TRBJ2-7
v_call: TRBV5-1
clone_size: many
cdr3_nt: TGCGCCAGCAAGGAGAAGACCGGGACAGGGGGTTTTGGCGAGCAGTACTTC
cdr3_aa: CASKEKTGTGGFGEQYF

d_call: NA
j_call: TRBJ1-1
v_call: TRBV7-9
clone_size: many
cdr3_nt: TGTGCCAGCAGCTTTTTAATGGAGAACACTGAAGCTTTCTTT
cdr3_aa: CASSFLMENTEAFF

d_call: NA
j_call: TRBJ1-2
v_call: TRBV12-3/TRBV12-4
clone_size: medium-sized
cdr3_nt: TGTGCCAGCACTCATTGGGTTGCTGACAACTATGGCTACACCTTC
cdr3_aa: CASTHWVADNYGYTF

d_call: NA
j_call: TRBJ2-1
v_call: TRBV4-3
clone_size: many
cdr3_nt: TGCGCCAGCAGCCGGCACGCGACTAGGGCCGCCTACAATGAGCAGTTCTTC
cdr3_aa: CASSRHATRAAYNEQFF

d_call: TRBD1
j_call: TRBJ2-7
v_call: TRBV6-4
clone_size: NA
cdr3_nt: TGTACCAGCTGTTTGGGGACAGGGGGGGACGAGCAGTACTTC
cdr3_aa: CTSCLGTGGDEQYF

d_call: TRBD2
j_call: TRBJ2-7
v_call: TRBV24-1
clone_size: many
cdr3_nt: TGTGCCACCAGTGATAGCGGGAGTAGATACGAGCAGTACTTC
cdr3_aa: CATSDSGSRYEQYF

d_call: NA
j_call: TRBJ1-1
v_call: TRBV11-2
clone_size: many
cdr3_nt: TGTGCCAGCAGCATTGCCGGGTTTGGTGAAGCTTTCTTT
cdr3_aa: CASSIAGFGEAFF

d_call: TRBD2
j_call: TRBJ2-7
v_call: TRBV12-3/TRBV12-4
clone_size: many
cdr3_nt: TGTACCTTCAGTTTAAACCGACTAGCGGGGGACGCCGGATACGAGCAGTACTTC
cdr3_aa: CTFSLNRLAGDAGYEQYF

d_call: TRBD1
j_call: TRBJ2-2
v_call: TRBV9
clone_size: many
cdr3_nt: TGTGCCAGCAGCGTACGAACAGGGGGAACCGGGGAGCTGTTTTTT
cdr3_aa: CASSVRTGGTGELFF

d_call: NA
j_call: TRBJ2-2
v_call: TRBV7-6
clone_size: NA
cdr3_nt: TGTGCCAGCAGCCAACAAAACACCGGGGAGCTGTTTTTT
cdr3_aa: CASSQQNTGELFF

d_call: NA
j_call: TRBJ1-2
v_call: TRBV5-4
clone_size: many
cdr3_nt: TGTGCCAGCAGCTACCTTATGGGGAACTATGGCTACACCTTC
cdr3_aa: CASSYLMGNYGYTF

d_call: NA
j_call: TRBJ2-3
v_call: TRBV28
clone_size: many
cdr3_nt: TGTGCCAGCAGTTACCCTTTCTTGGGCCGCACTAGCACAGATACGCAGTATTTT
cdr3_aa: CASSYPFLGRTSTDTQYF

d_call: TRBD1
j_call: TRBJ1-3
v_call: TRBV13
clone_size: many
cdr3_nt: TGTGCCAGCAGCGGACCCCGGGACAGAACTGGAAACACCATATATTTT
cdr3_aa: CASSGPRDRTGNTIYF

d_call: TRBD2
j_call: TRBJ2-3
v_call: TRBV4-3
clone_size: medium-sized
cdr3_nt: TGCGCCAGCAGCCAAGTTGTAGCGGGGGCCCTCACAGATACGCAGTATTTT
cdr3_aa: CASSQVVAGALTDTQYF

d_call: TRBD1
j_call: TRBJ1-2
v_call: TRBV28
clone_size: many
cdr3_nt: TGTGCCAGCAGTCTTTGGACAGGCTATGGAGGCTACACCTTC
cdr3_aa: CASSLWTGYGGYTF

d_call: NA
j_call: TRBJ2-7
v_call: TRBV11-2
clone_size: many
cdr3_nt: TGTGCCAGCAGCTTCCCGGGCTACGAGCAGTACTTC
cdr3_aa: CASSFPGYEQYF

d_call: NA
j_call: TRBJ1-6
v_call: TRBV5-1
clone_size: many
cdr3_nt: TGCGCCAGCAGCTTGTACAGAGATAATTCACCCCTCCACTTT
cdr3_aa: CASSLYRDNSPLHF

d_call: TRBD2
j_call: TRBJ2-3
v_call: TRBV24-1
clone_size: medium-sized
cdr3_nt: TGTGCCACCAGTAATAGCGGGAGCGCAGATACGCAGTATTTT
cdr3_aa: CATSNSGSADTQYF

d_call: NA
j_call: TRBJ2-7
v_call: TRBV4-2
clone_size: NA
cdr3_nt: TGTGCCAGCAGCCCGGCGGTGATCTGCTACGAGCAGTACTTC
cdr3_aa: CASSPAVICYEQYF

d_call: TRBD1
j_call: TRBJ2-7
v_call: TRBV12-3/TRBV12-4
clone_size: medium-sized
cdr3_nt: TGTGCCAGCAGTTTAGGGACAGGGTCGTTCGAGCAGTACTTC
cdr3_aa: CASSLGTGSFEQYF

d_call: TRBD1
j_call: TRBJ2-7
v_call: TRBV19
clone_size: many
cdr3_nt: TGTGCCAGTAGTATAGGTCGACAGGGGGCTCTCGAGCAGTACTTC
cdr3_aa: CASSIGRQGALEQYF

d_call: NA
j_call: TRBJ1-1
v_call: TRBV11-3
clone_size: many
cdr3_nt: TGTGCCAGCAGCCGCGCGGGGAACGCTGAAGCTTTCTTT
cdr3_aa: CASSRAGNAEAFF

d_call: TRBD1
j_call: TRBJ1-3
v_call: TRBV12-3/TRBV12-4
clone_size: many
cdr3_nt: TGTGCCAGCAGTTCTCAAAGCGGGACAGGGGTAAACACCATATATTTT
cdr3_aa: CASSSQSGTGVNTIYF

d_call: NA
j_call: TRBJ2-7
v_call: TRBV14
clone_size: NA
cdr3_nt: TGTGCCAGCAGCCAACACAGTTTAGGGCAGTACTTC
cdr3_aa: CASSQHSLGQYF

d_call: TRBD1
j_call: TRBJ1-3
v_call: TRBV7-2
clone_size: many
cdr3_nt: TGTGCCAGCAGCTCATACGGGACAGGGGGCGGAAACACCATATATTTT
cdr3_aa: CASSSYGTGGGNTIYF

d_call: TRBD1
j_call: TRBJ1-6
v_call: TRBV20-1
clone_size: many
cdr3_nt: TGCAGTGCCTTCGGACAGGCCCCGGGGTCACCCCTCCACTTT
cdr3_aa: CSAFGQAPGSPLHF

d_call: NA
j_call: TRBJ2-3
v_call: TRBV6-2/TRBV6-3
clone_size: few
cdr3_nt: TGTGCCAGCAGCCCTCGTGGATTTACAGATACGCAGTATTTT
cdr3_aa: CASSPRGFTDTQYF

d_call: TRBD2
j_call: TRBJ2-1
v_call: TRBV3-1
clone_size: many
cdr3_nt: TGTGCCAGCAGCCCCCGACTAGCGGGAGCCTACAATGAGCAGTTCTTC
cdr3_aa: CASSPRLAGAYNEQFF

d_call: NA
j_call: TRBJ1-4
v_call: TRBV5-4
clone_size: NA
cdr3_nt: TGTGCCAGCGGCGTGGGGACAAATGAAAAACTGTTTTTT
cdr3_aa: CASGVGTNEKLFF

d_call: TRBD2
j_call: TRBJ2-7
v_call: TRBV4-3
clone_size: many
cdr3_nt: TGCGCCAGCAGCTTTTTGAGGACTAGCGGGGGGGGGAAATACTTC
cdr3_aa: CASSFLRTSGGGKYF

d_call: TRBD2
j_call: TRBJ2-1
v_call: TRBV3-1
clone_size: once
cdr3_nt: TGTGCCACCACCCCCTTTACGCTAGCGGAAATTTACAATGAGCAGTTCTTC
cdr3_aa: CATTPFTLAEIYNEQFF

d_call: TRBD1
j_call: TRBJ1-1
v_call: TRBV20-1
clone_size: many
cdr3_nt: TGCAGTGCTAGAAAACAGGGGTTGGGGACTGAAGCTTTCTTT
cdr3_aa: CSARKQGLGTEAFF

d_call: NA
j_call: TRBJ1-5
v_call: TRBV19
clone_size: many
cdr3_nt: TGTGCCAGTATGGCAGGGTTGGGGAACAATCAGCCCCAGCATTTT
cdr3_aa: CASMAGLGNNQPQHF

d_call: TRBD1
j_call: TRBJ2-1
v_call: TRBV28
clone_size: many
cdr3_nt: TGTGCCAGCAGTACCTGGGGACAGGGGGCGGTGAATGAGCAGTTCTTC
cdr3_aa: CASSTWGQGAVNEQFF

d_call: TRBD2
j_call: TRBJ2-1
v_call: TRBV7-9
clone_size: many
cdr3_nt: TGTGCCAGCATAACTAGCGGGATATCTAATGAGCAGTTCTTC
cdr3_aa: CASITSGISNEQFF

d_call: NA
j_call: TRBJ2-7
v_call: TRBV7-2
clone_size: many
cdr3_nt: TGTGCCAGCAGCTTAGTTTACGAGCAGTACTTC
cdr3_aa: CASSLVYEQYF

d_call: TRBD1
j_call: TRBJ2-7
v_call: TRBV7-9
clone_size: many
cdr3_nt: TGTGCCAGCAGCTTAGGGCAGGGGGTGGACGAGCAGTACTTC
cdr3_aa: CASSLGQGVDEQYF

d_call: NA
j_call: TRBJ1-1
v_call: TRBV19
clone_size: many
cdr3_nt: TGTGCCAGTAGTATGGGGGCCGATGAAGCTTTCTTT
cdr3_aa: CASSMGADEAFF

d_call: NA
j_call: TRBJ2-1
v_call: TRBV19
clone_size: few
cdr3_nt: TGTGCCAGTAGTAGGGACACATACAATGAGCAGTTCTTC
cdr3_aa: CASSRDTYNEQFF

d_call: NA
j_call: TRBJ2-7
v_call: TRBV5-1
clone_size: many
cdr3_nt: TGCGCCAGCAGCCCGGGGGACAGCTCCTACGAGCAGTACTTC
cdr3_aa: CASSPGDSSYEQYF

d_call: TRBD1
j_call: TRBJ2-7
v_call: TRBV6-2/TRBV6-3
clone_size: many
cdr3_nt: TGTGCCAGCAACGGACAGGGTTACGAGCAGTACTTC
cdr3_aa: CASNGQGYEQYF

d_call: NA
j_call: TRBJ1-6
v_call: TRBV7-9
clone_size: many
cdr3_nt: TGTGCCAGCAGCTTAGCAGAGACAGCGACTTCACCCCTCCACTTT
cdr3_aa: CASSLAETATSPLHF

d_call: TRBD1
j_call: TRBJ1-1
v_call: TRBV30
clone_size: few
cdr3_nt: TGTGCCTGGAATACCGGGACAGGGGGTACTTTGAACACTGAAGCTTTCTTT
cdr3_aa: CAWNTGTGGTLNTEAFF

d_call: NA
j_call: TRBJ1-2
v_call: TRBV12-3/TRBV12-4
clone_size: many
cdr3_nt: TGTGCCAGCAGTCTCGTCAGGGCGTATCGGGACGACTACACCTTC
cdr3_aa: CASSLVRAYRDDYTF